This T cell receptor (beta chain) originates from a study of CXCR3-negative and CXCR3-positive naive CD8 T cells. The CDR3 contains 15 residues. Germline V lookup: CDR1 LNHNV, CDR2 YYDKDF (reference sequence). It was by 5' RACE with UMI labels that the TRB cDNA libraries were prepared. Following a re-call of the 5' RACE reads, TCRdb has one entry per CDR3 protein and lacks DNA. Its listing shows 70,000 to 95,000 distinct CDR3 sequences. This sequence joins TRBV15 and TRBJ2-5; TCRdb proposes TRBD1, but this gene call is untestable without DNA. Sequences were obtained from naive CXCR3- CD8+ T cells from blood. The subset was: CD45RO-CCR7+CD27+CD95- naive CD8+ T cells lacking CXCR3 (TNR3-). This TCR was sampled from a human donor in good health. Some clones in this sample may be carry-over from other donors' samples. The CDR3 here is CATSRVREYQETQYF.